This T cell receptor (beta chain) was captured by sequencing in a study of T-cell reconstitution after alpha-beta-depleted transplantation in children. It was with unique molecular identifiers that the TCRbeta library was prepared. TCRdb reprocessed the PCR reads with MiXCR, giving one entry per CDR3 protein. The sample contains 670,000 or so distinct CDR3 sequences, around 13% of which appear only once. This clonotype was detected ten times or more. Its target is not known. Germline V gene sequence: CDR1 SEHNR, CDR2 FQNEAQ (reference sequence). CDR3 length equals 17 residues. V was pared by 4 bases and J by 7 bases, with 26 bases between. Regarding the study as a whole: Fresh T-cell production supplied most of the T-cell counts and diversity seen one year after transplant. Alpha-beta T cells about two months after transplant reportedly derived from several hundred expanded graft clones. Surviving recipient T cells and thymic progenitors accounted for the high day-60 TCRbeta diversity observed in some patients.

This receptor was obtained from a girl aged 2-10 years with congenital amegakaryocytic thrombocytopenia, due to receive a stem cell transplant. The gene calls are TRBV7-9 and TRBJ2-7; D might be TRBD2 (7 bases). The material sequenced was PBMCs, taken before TCRalphabeta/CD19-depleted stem cell transplant. The CDR3, as DNA: TGTGCCAGCAGCTCCAGCAAGGCGGGGGCCCGGGCAGGAGAGCAGTACTTC. It specifies CASSSSKAGARAGEQYF.